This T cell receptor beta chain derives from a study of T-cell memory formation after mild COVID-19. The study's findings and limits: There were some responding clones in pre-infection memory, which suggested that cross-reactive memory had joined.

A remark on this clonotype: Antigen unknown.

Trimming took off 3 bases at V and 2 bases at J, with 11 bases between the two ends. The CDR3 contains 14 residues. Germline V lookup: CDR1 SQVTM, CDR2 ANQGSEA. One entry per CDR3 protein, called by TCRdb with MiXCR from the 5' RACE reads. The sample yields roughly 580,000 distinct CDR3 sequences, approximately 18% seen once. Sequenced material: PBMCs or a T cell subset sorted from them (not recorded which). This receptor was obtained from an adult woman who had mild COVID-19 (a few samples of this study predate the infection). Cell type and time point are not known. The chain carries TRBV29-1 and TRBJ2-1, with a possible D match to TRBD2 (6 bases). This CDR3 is CSVDGTQAYNEQFF. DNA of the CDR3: TGCAGCGTTGACGGGACTCAAGCCTACAATGAGCAGTTCTTC.